Each of the 14 T cell receptor beta chains below was sequenced from the same sample in a study of memory CD4+ T cells and cytomegalovirus serostatus. TCRdb keeps only in-frame clones here, not all; method: immunoSEQ multiplex PCR. This table has 56,000 or so clones, over 70% appearing once. The sort gate was single viable CD3+CD4+CD8-CD45RO+ cells for memory CD4+ T cells. Sample: memory CD4+ T cells from blood. The receptors shown here come from an adult in good health and CMV-seronegative. Some clones in this sample may be carry-over from other donors' samples.

CDR3 sequence: CASSTGTGLRGELFF. In DNA form, the CDR3 reads TGCGCCAGCAGCACTGGGACAGGCTTGCGCGGGGAGCTGTTTTTT. V is TRBV5-1 and J is TRBJ2-2, with 8 bases aligning to TRBD1. CDR3 length: 15 residues. With V trimmed by 4 bases and J by 7 bases, 9 bases remained unmatched. Germline CDR1 is SGHRS and CDR2 is YFSETQ. Together with reference TRBV5-1 and TRBJ2-2, the CDR3 gives the full variable domain: KAGVTQTPRYLIKTRGQQVTLSCSPISGHRSVSWYQQTPGQGLQFLFEYFSETQRNKGNFPGRFSGRQFSNSRSEMNVSTLELGDSALYLCASSTGTGLRGELFFGEGSRLTVL.

V gene TRBV6-6 combines with J gene TRBJ2-7; perhaps TRBD1 as D (6 bases). V lost 5 bases and J 0 bases, leaving 14 bases between the germline ends. The length of the CDR3 is 15 residues. CDR1 is MNHNY and CDR2 is SVGAGI in the germline V gene (reference sequence). The CDR3: CASSTDRRSSYEQYF. As DNA, the CDR3 is TGTGCCAGCAGTACAGACAGGAGGAGCTCCTACGAGCAGTACTTC.

This sequence joins TRBV10-3 and TRBJ1-1, with D hard to call. Per germline, CDR1 ENHRY and CDR2 SYGVKD. The CDR3 spans 14 residues. Trimming pared 4 bases from V and 6 bases from J, leaving 15 bases between. The CDR3 reads CAISASKGTPEAFF. The CDR3, as DNA: TGTGCCATCAGTGCCTCGAAGGGAACCCCTGAAGCTTTCTTT.

This chain links TRBV4-3 with TRBJ1-6, with D perhaps TRBD1 (6 bases). This CDR3 comprises 15 residues. CDR1 is LGHNA, CDR2 YSLEER, per germline. Trimming took 0 bases from V and 7 from J, leaving 10 bases between them. The CDR3 nucleotides read TGCGCCAGCAGCCAAGAGGCCAGGGGCAATTCACCCCTCCACTTT. Its protein product is CASSQEARGNSPLHF.

This chain joins TRBV7-2 and TRBJ2-5; D might be TRBD2 (7 bases). The germline V gene encodes CDR1 SGHTA and CDR2 FQGNSA. The germline V and J ends were trimmed by 1 base and 5 bases, with 20 bases remaining between them. The CDR3 runs to 17 residues. The CDR3 here is CASSLGLGGAVRETQYF. As DNA, the CDR3 is TGTGCCAGCAGCTTAGGCCTGGGGGGGGCGGTTCGGGAGACCCAGTACTTC. The full variable domain, completed using reference TRBV7-2 and TRBJ2-5, is GAGVSQSPSNKVTEKGKDVELRCDPISGHTALYWYRQSLGQGLEFLIYFQGNSAPDKSGLPSDRFSAERTGGSVSTLTIQRTQQEDSAVYLCASSLGLGGAVRETQYFGPGTRLLVL.

This clone was observed a handful of times. The chain employs TRBV6-5 and TRBJ1-6; D gene ambiguous. V lost 5 bases and J 7 bases, leaving 12 bases between the germline ends. The CDR3 is 14 amino acids. In germline, CDR1 is MNHEY, CDR2 SVGAGI. This CDR3 is CASSRTRRNSPLHF. DNA of the CDR3: TGTGCCAGCAGTCGGACCAGACGGAATTCACCCCTCCACTTT.

The rearrangement uses TRBV12-5 and TRBJ2-1; D is undetermined. The CDR3 loop spans 15 amino acids. Germline assignment: CDR1 LGHNT and CDR2 FRNRAP. V was trimmed by 4 bases and J by 4 bases, leaving 14 bases between them. In DNA form, the CDR3 reads TGTGCTAGTGGTTGGGGAAGGAAGGAGTACAATGAGCAGTTCTTC. The encoded protein is CASGWGRKEYNEQFF.

The chain couples TRBV5-1 to TRBJ2-2, with D possibly matching TRBD2 (7 bases). Germline V gene sequence: CDR1 SGHRS, CDR2 YFSETQ. V was shortened by 7 bases and J by 4 bases, with 14 bases between the two germline ends. This CDR3 contains 14 residues. The CDR3 region is CASEGGGFTGELFF. The DNA for the CDR3 is TGCGCCAGCGAGGGCGGGGGCTTCACCGGGGAGCTGTTTTTT.

This clone has only one observation. V usage is TRBV30 and J usage is TRBJ1-2, with D perhaps matching TRBD1 (6 bases). The CDR3 has 14 residues. The V gene's germline CDR1 is GTSNPN and CDR2 SVGIG (reference sequence). V was cut by 3 bases and J by 2 bases, with 13 bases left in between. CDR3 DNA: TGTGCCTGGAGCCGTGGGGGCAGGAACTATGGCTACACCTTC. Translated, it gives CAWSRGGRNYGYTF.

The chain uses TRBV10-1 and TRBJ2-3; D remains unclear. Germline CDR1 is WNHNN and CDR2 is SYGVQD (reference sequence). Trimming removed 3 bases at V and 7 bases at J, with 17 bases between. This CDR3 comprises 15 residues. CDR3 in DNA: TGCGCCAGCAGTGACAGTCGAGCAGGCCAGAATACGCAGTATTTT. It codes for CASSDSRAGQNTQYF.

This clone was seen just once. This sequence joins TRBV28 and TRBJ1-1; D is unclear. The CDR3 is 14 amino acids. The V end was cut by 2 bases, the J end by 1 base, with 8 bases between. Germline V gene data show CDR1 as MDHEN and CDR2 as SYDVKM. The CDR3 spells CASSLIQRNTEAFF. The DNA of the CDR3 is TGTGCCAGCAGTTTAATACAGAGGAACACTGAAGCTTTCTTT. The whole variable domain, remainder taken from reference TRBV28 and TRBJ1-1, is DVKVTQSSRYLVKRTGEKVFLECVQDMDHENMFWYRQDPGLGLRLIYFSYDVKMKEKGDIPEGYSVSREKKERFSLILESASTNQTSMYLCASSLIQRNTEAFFGQGTRLTVV.

The rearrangement joins TRBV30 to TRBJ2-2; D is unclear. This CDR3 spans 14 amino acids. CDR1 and CDR2 (germline): GTSNPN, SVGIG (reference sequence). V dropped 0 bases and J dropped 2 bases, with 7 bases sitting between them. The CDR3 here is CAWSVSINTGELFF. CDR3 coding DNA: TGTGCCTGGAGTGTCTCTATCAACACCGGGGAGCTGTTTTTT.

The J gene is TRBJ2-3, the V gene TRBV6-6, with TRBD1 matching over 9 bases. The trim removed 2 bases at V and 4 bases at J, leaving 7 bases unmatched. The CDR3 covers 16 residues. CDR1 MNHNY and CDR2 SVGAGI come from the germline V gene (reference sequence). The CDR3 loop reads CASSYLDRGWADTQYF. The CDR3 DNA sequence: TGTGCCAGCAGTTACCTAGACAGGGGGTGGGCAGATACGCAGTATTTT.

The chain is built from TRBV10-3 and TRBJ2-2; D possibly corresponds to TRBD2 (6 bases). The ends were cut back, 8 bases at V and 2 bases at J, with 9 bases in the middle. This CDR3 has 13 residues. Germline values: CDR1 ENHRY, CDR2 SYGVKD. This CDR3 is CAIQRANTGELFF. The DNA of the CDR3 is TGTGCCATCCAGCGGGCCAACACCGGGGAGCTGTTTTTT.